This TCR beta chain was captured by sequencing in a study of blood T cell repertoires in COVID-19. Study-wide context: Researchers got acute and convalescent COVID-19 samples from the United States, Italy and Spain.

Trimming shortened V by 5 bases and J by 5 bases, and 10 bases separated the two germline ends. Germline CDR1 SGHTA, CDR2 FQGNSA. This CDR3 comprises 13 residues. In the authors' methods: Counts of nucleated cells, estimated from reference gene primer amplification, were obtained. Sequencing was performed with immunoSEQ multiplex PCR; in TCRdb, only in-frame clones are kept and a portion is missing. Clone size and V and J calls were adopted from that table, with D and trimming inferred from the DNA. The sample contains approximately 240,000 clones, around 88% of which appear only once. The chain couples TRBV7-2 to TRBJ2-1; D possibly corresponds to TRBD2 (5 bases). The source material was peripheral blood. The receptor comes from a woman in her 30s who had recovered from COVID-19. This CDR3 reads CASSAGIHNEQFF. For the CDR3, the DNA is TGTGCCAGCAGCGCCGGGATTCACAATGAGCAGTTCTTC.